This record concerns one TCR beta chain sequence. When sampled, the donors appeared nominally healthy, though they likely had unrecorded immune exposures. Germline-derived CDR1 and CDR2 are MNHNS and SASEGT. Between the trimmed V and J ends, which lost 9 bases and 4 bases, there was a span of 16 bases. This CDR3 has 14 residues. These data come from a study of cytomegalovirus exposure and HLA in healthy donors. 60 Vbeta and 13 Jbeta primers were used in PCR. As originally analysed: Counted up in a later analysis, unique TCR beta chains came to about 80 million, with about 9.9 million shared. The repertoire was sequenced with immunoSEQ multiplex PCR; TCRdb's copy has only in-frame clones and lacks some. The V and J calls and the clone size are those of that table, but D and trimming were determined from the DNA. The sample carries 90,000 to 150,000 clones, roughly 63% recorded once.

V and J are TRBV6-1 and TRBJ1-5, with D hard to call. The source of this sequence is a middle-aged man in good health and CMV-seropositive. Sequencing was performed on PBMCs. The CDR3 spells CASSRVRGNQPQHF. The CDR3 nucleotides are TGTGCCAGTTCCCGGGTCCGAGGAAATCAGCCCCAGCATTTT.